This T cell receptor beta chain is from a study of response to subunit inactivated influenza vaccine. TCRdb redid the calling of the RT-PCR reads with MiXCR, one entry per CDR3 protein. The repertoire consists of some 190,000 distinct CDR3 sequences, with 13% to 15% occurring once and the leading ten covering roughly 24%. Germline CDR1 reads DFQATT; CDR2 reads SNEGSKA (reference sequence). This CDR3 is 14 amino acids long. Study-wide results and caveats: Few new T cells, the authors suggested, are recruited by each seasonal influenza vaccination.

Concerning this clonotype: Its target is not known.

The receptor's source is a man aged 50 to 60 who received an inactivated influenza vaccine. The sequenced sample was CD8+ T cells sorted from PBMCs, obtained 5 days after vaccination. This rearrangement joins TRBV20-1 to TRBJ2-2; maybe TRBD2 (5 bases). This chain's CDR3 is CSGSRGAGAGELFF. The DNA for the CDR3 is TGCAGCGGTAGTCGGGGTGCTGGTGCCGGGGAGCTGTTTTTT.